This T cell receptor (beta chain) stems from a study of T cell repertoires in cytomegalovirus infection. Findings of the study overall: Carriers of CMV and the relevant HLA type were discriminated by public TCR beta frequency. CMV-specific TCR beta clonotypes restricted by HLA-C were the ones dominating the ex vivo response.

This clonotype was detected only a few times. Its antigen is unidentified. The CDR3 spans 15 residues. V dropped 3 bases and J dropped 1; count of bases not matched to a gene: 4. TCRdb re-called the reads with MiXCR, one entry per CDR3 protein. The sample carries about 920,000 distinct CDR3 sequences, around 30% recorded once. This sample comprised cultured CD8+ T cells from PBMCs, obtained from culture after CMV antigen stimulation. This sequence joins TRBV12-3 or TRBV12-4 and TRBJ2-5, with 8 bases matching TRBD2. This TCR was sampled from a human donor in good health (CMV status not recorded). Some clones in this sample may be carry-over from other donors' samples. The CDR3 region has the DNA TGTGCCAGCAGTTTTGCCGGACTAGCCCAAGAGACCCAGTACTTC. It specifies CASSFAGLAQETQYF.